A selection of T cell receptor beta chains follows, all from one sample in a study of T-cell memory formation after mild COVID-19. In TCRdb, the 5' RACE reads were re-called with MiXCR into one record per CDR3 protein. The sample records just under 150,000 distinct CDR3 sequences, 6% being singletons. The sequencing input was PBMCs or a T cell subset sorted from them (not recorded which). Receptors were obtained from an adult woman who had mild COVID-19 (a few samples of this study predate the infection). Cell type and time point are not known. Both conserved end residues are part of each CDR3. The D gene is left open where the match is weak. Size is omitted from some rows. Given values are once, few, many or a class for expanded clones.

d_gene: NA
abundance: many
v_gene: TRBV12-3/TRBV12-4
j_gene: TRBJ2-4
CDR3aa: CASSLEGDIQYF
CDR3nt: TGTGCCAGCAGTTTAGAGGGGGACATTCAGTACTTC

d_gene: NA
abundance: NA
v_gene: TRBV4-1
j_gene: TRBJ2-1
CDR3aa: CASSHPTRKEQFF
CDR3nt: TGCGCCAGCAGCCATCCGACTAGAAAAGAGCAGTTCTTC

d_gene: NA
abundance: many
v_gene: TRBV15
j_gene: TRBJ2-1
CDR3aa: CATSRSGTPSSYNEQFF
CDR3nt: TGTGCCACCAGCAGATCCGGGACACCAAGCTCCTACAATGAGCAGTTCTTC

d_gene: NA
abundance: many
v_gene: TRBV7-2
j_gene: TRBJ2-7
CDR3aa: CASSFDPDSYEQYF
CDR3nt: TGTGCCAGCAGCTTCGATCCGGACTCCTACGAGCAGTACTTC

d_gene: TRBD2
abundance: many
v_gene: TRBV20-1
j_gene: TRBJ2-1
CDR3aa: CSAPGLADNEQFF
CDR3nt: TGCAGTGCCCCGGGACTAGCGGACAATGAGCAGTTCTTC

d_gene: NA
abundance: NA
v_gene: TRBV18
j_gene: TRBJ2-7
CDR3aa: CASSPGGTSTYEQYF
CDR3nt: TGTGCCAGCTCGCCCGGCGGGACGTCCACCTACGAGCAGTACTTC

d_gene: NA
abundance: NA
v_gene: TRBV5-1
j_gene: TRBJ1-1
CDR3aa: CASSTVGGGTEAFF
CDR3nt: TGCGCCAGCAGCACCGTCGGGGGGGGAACTGAAGCTTTCTTT

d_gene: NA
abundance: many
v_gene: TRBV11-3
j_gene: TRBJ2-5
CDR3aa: CASSRPGLDQETQYF
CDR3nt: TGTGCCAGCAGTCGGCCGGGACTGGATCAAGAGACCCAGTACTTC

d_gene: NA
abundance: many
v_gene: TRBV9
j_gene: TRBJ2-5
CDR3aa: CASSVGVQQETQYF
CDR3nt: TGTGCCAGCAGCGTAGGTGTCCAACAAGAGACCCAGTACTTC

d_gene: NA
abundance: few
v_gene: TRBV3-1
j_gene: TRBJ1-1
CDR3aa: CASSQVKASEAFF
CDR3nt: TGTGCCAGCAGCCAAGTTAAGGCCTCTGAAGCTTTCTTT

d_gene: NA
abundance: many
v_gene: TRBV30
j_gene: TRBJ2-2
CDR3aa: CAWSVLDTGELFF
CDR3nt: TGTGCCTGGAGTGTACTTGACACCGGGGAGCTGTTTTTT

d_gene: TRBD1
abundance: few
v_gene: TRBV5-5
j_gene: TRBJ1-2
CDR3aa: CASSPPTGANYGYTF
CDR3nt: TGTGCCAGCAGCCCTCCGACAGGGGCTAACTATGGCTACACCTTC

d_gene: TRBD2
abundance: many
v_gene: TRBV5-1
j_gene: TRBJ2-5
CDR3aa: CASSQAGGPETQYF
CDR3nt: TGCGCCAGCAGCCAAGCGGGAGGGCCAGAGACCCAGTACTTC

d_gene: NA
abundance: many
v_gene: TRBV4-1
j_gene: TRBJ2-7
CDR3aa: CASSQGDGSYEQYF
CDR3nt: TGCGCCAGCAGCCAAGGGGACGGGTCCTACGAGCAGTACTTC

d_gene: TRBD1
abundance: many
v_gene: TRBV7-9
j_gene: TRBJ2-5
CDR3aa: CASSPPGTGTETQYF
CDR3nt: TGTGCCAGCAGCCCACCTGGGACAGGGACAGAGACCCAGTACTTC

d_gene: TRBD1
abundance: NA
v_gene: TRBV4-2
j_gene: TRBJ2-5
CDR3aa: CASSRWGQGEETQYF
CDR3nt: TGTGCCAGCAGCCGGTGGGGACAGGGGGAAGAGACCCAGTACTTC

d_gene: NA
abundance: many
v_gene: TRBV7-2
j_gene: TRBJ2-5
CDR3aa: CASSLGKLGGETQYF
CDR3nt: TGTGCCAGCAGCTTAGGGAAACTTGGCGGAGAGACCCAGTACTTC